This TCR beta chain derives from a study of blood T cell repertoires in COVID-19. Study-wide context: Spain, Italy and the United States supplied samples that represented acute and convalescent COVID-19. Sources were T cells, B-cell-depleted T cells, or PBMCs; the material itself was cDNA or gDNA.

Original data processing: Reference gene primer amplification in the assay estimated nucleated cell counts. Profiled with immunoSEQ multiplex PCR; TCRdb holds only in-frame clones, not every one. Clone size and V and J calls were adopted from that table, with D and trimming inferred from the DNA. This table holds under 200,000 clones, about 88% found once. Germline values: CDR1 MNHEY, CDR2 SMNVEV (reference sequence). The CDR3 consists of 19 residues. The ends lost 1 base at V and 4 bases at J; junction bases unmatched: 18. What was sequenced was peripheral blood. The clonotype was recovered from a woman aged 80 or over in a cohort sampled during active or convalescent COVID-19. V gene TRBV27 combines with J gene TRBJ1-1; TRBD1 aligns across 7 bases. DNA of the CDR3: TGTGCCAGCAGTTTATTCGGCCCAAGACGAACAGGGGCGGTCACTGAAGCTTTCTTT. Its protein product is CASSLFGPRRTGAVTEAFF.